This paragraph covers one T cell receptor (beta chain) sequence. Its antigen is unknown. The V end was cut by 4 bases, the J end by 2 bases, with 12 bases between. The CDR3 is made up of 14 amino acids. Germline-derived CDR1 and CDR2 are MGHRA and YSYEKL. A single record per CDR3 protein comes from TCRdb applying MiXCR to the 5' RACE reads. The sample has approximately 7,000 distinct CDR3 sequences, approximately 20% seen once; the top ten hold approximately 12%. This entry belongs to a study of spatial heterogeneity in lung cancer. About the research overall: Correlation of TCR transcript counts in tumor regions with a T cell module score from matched bulk RNA-seq was strong. Study conclusions and caveats: Higher tumor mutation counts went along with higher counts of expanded intratumoral alpha and beta TCRs. Coverage estimated for tumor T cells reached approximately 7% for alpha chains and about 13% for beta chains.

The time point: sample taken at primary tumor resection. The gene calls are TRBV4-1 and TRBJ2-7; possibly TRBD1 or TRBD2 for D (5 bases each). Sequences were derived from lung tumor tissue, sampled at surgery. This clonotype was obtained from a female donor with early-stage non-small cell lung cancer. The CDR3 region is CASSLRDGPYEQYF. As DNA, the CDR3 is TGCGCCAGCAGCCTAAGGGACGGACCCTACGAGCAGTACTTC.